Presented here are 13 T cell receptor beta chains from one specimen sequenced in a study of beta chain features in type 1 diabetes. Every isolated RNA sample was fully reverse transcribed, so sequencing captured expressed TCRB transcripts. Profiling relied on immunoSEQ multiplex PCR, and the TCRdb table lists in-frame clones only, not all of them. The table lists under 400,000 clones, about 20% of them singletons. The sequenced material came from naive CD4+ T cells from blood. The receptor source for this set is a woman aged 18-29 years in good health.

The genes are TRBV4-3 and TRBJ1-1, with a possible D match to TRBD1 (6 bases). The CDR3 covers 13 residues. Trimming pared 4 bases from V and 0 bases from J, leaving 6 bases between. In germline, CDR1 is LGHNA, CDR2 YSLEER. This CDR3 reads CASSPGVNTEAFF. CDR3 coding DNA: TGCGCCAGCAGCCCAGGGGTGAACACTGAAGCTTTCTTT.

The CDR3 sequence: CASSPATTTRNEQFF. In nucleotides, the CDR3 is TGTGCCAGCAGCCCCGCAACAACGACTCGGAATGAGCAGTTCTTC. This rearrangement joins TRBV7-9 to TRBJ2-1; D unresolved. The CDR3 contains 15 residues. Germline V gene lookup returns CDR1 SEHNR and CDR2 FQNEAQ (reference sequence). V lost 5 bases and J 7 bases, leaving 18 bases between the germline ends.

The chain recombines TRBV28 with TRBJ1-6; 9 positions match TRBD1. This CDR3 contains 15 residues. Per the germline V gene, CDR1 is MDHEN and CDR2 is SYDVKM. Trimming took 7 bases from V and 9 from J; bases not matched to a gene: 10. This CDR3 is CASTLTGGASSPLHF. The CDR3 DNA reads TGTGCCAGCACTCTCACAGGGGGCGCAAGTTCACCCCTCCACTTT.

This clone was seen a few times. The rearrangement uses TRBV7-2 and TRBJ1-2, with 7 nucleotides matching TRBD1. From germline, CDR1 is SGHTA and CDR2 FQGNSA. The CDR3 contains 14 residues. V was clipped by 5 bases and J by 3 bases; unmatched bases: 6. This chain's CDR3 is CASSPTGRDYGYTF. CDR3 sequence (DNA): TGTGCCAGCAGCCCGACAGGGCGGGACTATGGCTACACCTTC.

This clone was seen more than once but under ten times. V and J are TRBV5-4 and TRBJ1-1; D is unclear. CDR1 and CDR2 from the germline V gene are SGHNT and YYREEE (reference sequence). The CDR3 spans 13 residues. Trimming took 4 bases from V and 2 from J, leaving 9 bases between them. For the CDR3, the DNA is TGTGCCAGCAGCCTACAGAAAAACACTGAAGCTTTCTTT. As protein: CASSLQKNTEAFF.

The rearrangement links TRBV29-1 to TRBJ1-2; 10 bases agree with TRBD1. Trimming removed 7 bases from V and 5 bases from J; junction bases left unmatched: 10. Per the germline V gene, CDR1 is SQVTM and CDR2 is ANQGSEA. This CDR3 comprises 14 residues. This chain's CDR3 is CSAQLTGGGYGYTF. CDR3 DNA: TGCAGCGCTCAACTGACAGGGGGCGGGTATGGCTACACCTTC.

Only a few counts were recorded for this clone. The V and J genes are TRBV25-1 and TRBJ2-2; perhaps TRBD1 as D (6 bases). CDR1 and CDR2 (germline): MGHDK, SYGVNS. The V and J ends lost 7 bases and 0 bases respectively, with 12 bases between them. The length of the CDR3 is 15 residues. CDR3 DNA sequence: TGTGCCAGCACTCCCCGGACAGCGAACACCGGGGAGCTGTTTTTT. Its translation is CASTPRTANTGELFF.

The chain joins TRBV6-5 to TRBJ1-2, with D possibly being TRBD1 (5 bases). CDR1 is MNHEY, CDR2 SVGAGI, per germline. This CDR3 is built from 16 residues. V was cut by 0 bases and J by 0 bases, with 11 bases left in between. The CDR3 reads CASSYSRRGSNYGYTF. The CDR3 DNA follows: TGTGCCAGCAGTTACTCTCGGCGGGGCTCTAACTATGGCTACACCTTC.

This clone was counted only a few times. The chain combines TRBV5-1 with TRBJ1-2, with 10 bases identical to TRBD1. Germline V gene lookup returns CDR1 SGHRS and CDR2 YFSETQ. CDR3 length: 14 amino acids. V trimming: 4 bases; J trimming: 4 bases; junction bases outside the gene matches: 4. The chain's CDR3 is CASSPTGGVYGYTF. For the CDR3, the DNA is TGCGCCAGCAGCCCGACAGGGGGCGTCTATGGCTACACCTTC. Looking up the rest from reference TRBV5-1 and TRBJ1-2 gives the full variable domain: KAGVTQTPRYLIKTRGQQVTLSCSPISGHRSVSWYQQTPGQGLQFLFEYFSETQRNKGNFPGRFSGRQFSNSRSEMNVSTLELGDSALYLCASSPTGGVYGYTFGSGTRLTVV.

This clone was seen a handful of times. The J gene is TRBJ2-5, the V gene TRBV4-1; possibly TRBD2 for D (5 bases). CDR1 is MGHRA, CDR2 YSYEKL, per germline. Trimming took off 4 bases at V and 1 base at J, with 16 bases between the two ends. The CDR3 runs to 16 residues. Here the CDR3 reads CASSRLTSRVQETQYF. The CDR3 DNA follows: TGCGCCAGCAGCCGACTAACCAGTAGAGTCCAAGAGACCCAGTACTTC.

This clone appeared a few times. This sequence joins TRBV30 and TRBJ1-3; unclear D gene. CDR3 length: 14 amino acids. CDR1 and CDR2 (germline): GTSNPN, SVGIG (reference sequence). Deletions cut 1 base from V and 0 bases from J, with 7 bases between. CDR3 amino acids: CAWSANGSGNTIYF. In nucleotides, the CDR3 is TGTGCCTGGAGTGCAAACGGCTCTGGAAACACCATATATTTT.

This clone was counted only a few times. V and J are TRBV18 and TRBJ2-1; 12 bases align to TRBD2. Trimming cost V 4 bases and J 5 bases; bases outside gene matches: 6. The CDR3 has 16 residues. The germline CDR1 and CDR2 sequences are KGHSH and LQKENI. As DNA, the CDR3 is TGTGCCAGCTCACAGCCGACTAGCGGGAGACACAATGAGCAGTTCTTC. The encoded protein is CASSQPTSGRHNEQFF.

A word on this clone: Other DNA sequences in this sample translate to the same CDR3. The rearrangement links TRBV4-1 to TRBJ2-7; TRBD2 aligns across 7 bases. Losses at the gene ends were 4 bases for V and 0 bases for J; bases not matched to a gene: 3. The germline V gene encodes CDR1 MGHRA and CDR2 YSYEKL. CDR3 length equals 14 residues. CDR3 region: CASSRPGGSYEQYF. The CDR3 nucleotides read TGCGCCAGCAGCCGTCCGGGAGGCTCCTACGAGCAGTACTTC.